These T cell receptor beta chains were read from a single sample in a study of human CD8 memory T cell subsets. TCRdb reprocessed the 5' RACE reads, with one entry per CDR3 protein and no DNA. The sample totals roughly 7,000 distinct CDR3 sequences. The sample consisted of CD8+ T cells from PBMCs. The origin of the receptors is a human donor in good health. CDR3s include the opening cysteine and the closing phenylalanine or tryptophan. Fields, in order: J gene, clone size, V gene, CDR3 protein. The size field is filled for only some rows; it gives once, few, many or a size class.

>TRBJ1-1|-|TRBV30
CAWSGPAANTEAFF
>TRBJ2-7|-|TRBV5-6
CASSLALTYEQYF
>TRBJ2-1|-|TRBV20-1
CSASRLGSYNEQFF
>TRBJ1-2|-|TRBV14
CASSPAVRGGYTF
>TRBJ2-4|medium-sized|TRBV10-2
CASNDLAKNIQYF
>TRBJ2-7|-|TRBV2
CASLALAGLYEQYF
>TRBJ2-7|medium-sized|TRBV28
CASSLPRGELYEQYF
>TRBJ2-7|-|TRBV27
CASSLVEGAYEQYF
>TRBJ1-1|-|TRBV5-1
CASRVDSANTEAFF
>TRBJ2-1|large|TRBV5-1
CASKAGGPNEQFF
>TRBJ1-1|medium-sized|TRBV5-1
CASSYSQGGNTEAFF
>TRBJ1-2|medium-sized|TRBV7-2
CASSYRLIYGYTF
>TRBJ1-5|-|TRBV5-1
CASSLDGGPQHF
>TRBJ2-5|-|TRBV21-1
CASSKGAGGRETQYF
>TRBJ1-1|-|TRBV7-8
CASSLANLDGTEAFF
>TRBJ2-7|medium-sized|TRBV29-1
CSVDSLYEQYF
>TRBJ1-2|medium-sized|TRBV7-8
CASSLAQPGANYGYTF
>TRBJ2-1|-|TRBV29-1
CSAWKQESYNEQFF
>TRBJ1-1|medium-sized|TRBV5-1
CASSLVVNTEAFF
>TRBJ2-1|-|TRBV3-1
CASSHEGAWSYNEQFF
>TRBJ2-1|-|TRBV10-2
CASKEAGANNEQFF
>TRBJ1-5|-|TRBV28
CASSLTRQVGSNQPQHF
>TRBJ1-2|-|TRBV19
CASSPTLGQGIYGYTF
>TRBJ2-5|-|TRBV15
CATSRDRSETQYF
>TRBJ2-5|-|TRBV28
CASSLLVLAGEETQYF
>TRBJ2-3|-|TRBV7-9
CASSSTLVGRDTQYF
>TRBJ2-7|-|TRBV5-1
CASSLAGDEQYF
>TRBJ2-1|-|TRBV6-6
CASKVSALQEQFF
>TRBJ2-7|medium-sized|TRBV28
CASSVRAGGAYEQYF
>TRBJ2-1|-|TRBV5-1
CASSSELGDEQFF
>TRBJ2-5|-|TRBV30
CAWEVSGQETQYF
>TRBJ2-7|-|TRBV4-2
CASSQDRLYEQYF
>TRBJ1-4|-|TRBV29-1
CSVSGQAPHDNEKLFF
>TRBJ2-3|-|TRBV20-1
CSASDISADTQYF
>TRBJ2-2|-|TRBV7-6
CASSLLQGDYANTGELFF
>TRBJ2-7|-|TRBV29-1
CSVEVEAGGNEQYF
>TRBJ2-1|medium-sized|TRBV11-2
CASSFSSGGSREQFF
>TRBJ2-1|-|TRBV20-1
CSARVPTAGSYNEQFF
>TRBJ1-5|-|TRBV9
CASSSGPGGNQPQHF
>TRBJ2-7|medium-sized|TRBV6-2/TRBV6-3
CASSYDSSYEQYF
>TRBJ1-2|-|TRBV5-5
CASSLAGAGYGYTF
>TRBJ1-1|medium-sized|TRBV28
CASSANPIRAMAEAFF
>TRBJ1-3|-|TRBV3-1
CASSQDLGGGSGNTIYF
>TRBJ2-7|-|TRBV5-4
CASSFGSVSYEQYF
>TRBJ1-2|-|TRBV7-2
CASSSEGQGAWDGYTF
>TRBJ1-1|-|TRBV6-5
CASIYNQGLVEAFF
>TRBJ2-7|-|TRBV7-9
CASSGRLAGGGEQYF
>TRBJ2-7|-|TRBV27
CASKAGGSLPYEQYF